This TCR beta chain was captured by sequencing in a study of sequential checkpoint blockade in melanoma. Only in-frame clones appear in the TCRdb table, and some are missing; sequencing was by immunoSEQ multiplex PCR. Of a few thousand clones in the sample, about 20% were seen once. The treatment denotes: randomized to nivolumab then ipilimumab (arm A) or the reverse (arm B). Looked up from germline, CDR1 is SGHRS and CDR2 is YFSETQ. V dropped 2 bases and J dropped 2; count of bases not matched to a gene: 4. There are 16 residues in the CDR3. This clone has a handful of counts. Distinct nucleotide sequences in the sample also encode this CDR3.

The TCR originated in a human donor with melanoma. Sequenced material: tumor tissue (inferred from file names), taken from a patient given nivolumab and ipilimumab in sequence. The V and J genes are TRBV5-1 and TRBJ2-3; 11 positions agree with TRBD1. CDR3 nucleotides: TGCGCCAGCAGCTTAGGGACAGGGGGTTACACAGATACGCAGTATTTT. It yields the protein CASSLGTGGYTDTQYF.